This TCR beta chain was sequenced for a study of T-cell reconstitution after alpha-beta-depleted transplantation in children. The V gene's germline CDR1 is KGHSH and CDR2 LQKENI. The CDR3 sequence is 14 residues long. V was clipped by 5 bases and J by 5 bases; unmatched bases: 9. Unique molecular identifiers were incorporated when the TCRbeta library was constructed. TCRdb passed the PCR reads through MiXCR, listing each CDR3 protein once. Of fewer than 700,000 distinct CDR3 sequences listed, approximately 12% were seen once; the top ten hold around 2.2%. This clonotype showed up just a few times. The source material was PBMCs, mostly from graft donor cells, sampled 360 days after TCRalphabeta/CD19-depleted stem cell transplant. The chain has TRBV18 and TRBJ2-7; 7 positions agree with TRBD2. The origin of this receptor is a male patient younger than 18 who had a stem cell transplant for acute myeloid leukemia, so the T cells may come from the graft donor. The CDR3 here is CASSKREAGDEQYF. The CDR3 nucleotides read TGTGCCAGCTCAAAACGGGAGGCCGGGGACGAGCAGTACTTC.